The clone carrying this TCR beta chain was observed a handful of times. All of the isolated RNA was reverse transcribed, so expressed TCRB transcripts were sequenced. This table comes from immunoSEQ multiplex PCR, and its TCRdb copy is limited to in-frame clones, with some not included. The sample consists of fewer than 25,000 clones, around 50% of them appearing once. The data originate from a study of beta chain features in type 1 diabetes. Between the trimmed V and J ends, which lost 0 bases and 14 bases, there was a span of 9 bases. The length of the CDR3 is 11 residues. Germline V gene lookup returns CDR1 SGHDT and CDR2 YYEEEE.

This TCR came from a man aged 18 to 30 in good health. Sequencing was carried out using stem cell memory CD4+ T cells from blood. The genes are TRBV5-6 and TRBJ2-1; D is ambiguous. The CDR3 sequence: CASSLDHEEFF. Here the CDR3 DNA reads TGTGCCAGCAGCTTGGACCACGAGGAGTTCTTC.